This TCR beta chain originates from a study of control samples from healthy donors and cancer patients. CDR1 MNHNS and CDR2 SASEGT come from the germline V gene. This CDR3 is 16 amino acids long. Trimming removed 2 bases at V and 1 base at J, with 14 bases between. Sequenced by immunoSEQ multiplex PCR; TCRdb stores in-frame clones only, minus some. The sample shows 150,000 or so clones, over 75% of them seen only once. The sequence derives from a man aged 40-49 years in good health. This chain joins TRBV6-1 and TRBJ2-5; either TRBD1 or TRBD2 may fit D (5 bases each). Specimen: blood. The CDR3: CASSESPWGSQETQYF. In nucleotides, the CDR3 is TGTGCCAGCAGTGAATCCCCATGGGGGAGCCAAGAGACCCAGTACTTC.